This TCR beta chain was recovered during a study of T cells in Graves' hyperthyroidism and ophthalmopathy (dated by TCRdb to between 2018 and 2021). In the study overall: Peripheral blood was collected at initial diagnosis, before any treatment. The paper describes TCR Vbeta CDR3 sequencing of 135 peripheral blood samples, made up of fewer than 50 ophthalmopathy patients, roughly 75 hyperthyroidism patients and roughly 17 progressor patients. Thyroid tissue and blood T-cell repertoires from several Graves' hyperthyroidism patients were also compared in the study. Whether ophthalmopathy could be predicted prospectively was tested in an independent validation cohort made up of approximately 19 hyperthyroidism patients plus 17 patients who later progressed to ophthalmopathy. The 100 or so discovery patients were divided at random into training and test sets in a 7:3 ratio. A discovery cohort of roughly 100 patients, about 40 with Graves' ophthalmopathy and more than 55 with stable Graves' hyperthyroidism, was used to find distinguishing TCR V-J signatures. After sampling, hyperthyroidism patients received methimazole starting at 30 mg daily, and ophthalmopathy patients received high-dose intravenous methylprednisolone.

Moderately to severely active disease, a Clinical Activity Score of at least 3, a NOSPECS grade of at least 4, and a duration under 3 months were present in ophthalmopathy patients. Patients with uncontrolled infections, other autoimmune diseases, pregnancy or lactation were excluded. Diagnoses relied on clinical symptoms, serum thyroxine and TRAb, thyroid ultrasound and orbital computed tomography. PBMCs were isolated from 7.5 to 10 ml of fresh peripheral blood by Ficoll-Paque density gradient centrifugation. Trizol reagent was used to extract total RNA, and RNA quality was then checked on an Agilent 2100 Bioanalyzer. Amplification of TCR beta CDR3 regions was carried out from RNA transcripts. The first round of RT-PCR for the TCR CDR3 was performed with the HTBI primer set and the Qiagen OneStep RT-PCR kit. Libraries were constructed in a second round of multiplex PCR, after which size selection and purification were performed. The libraries were sequenced on an Illumina HiSeq2000 using paired-end 100 bp reads. Under the source paper's analysis protocol: SOAPnuke was used to process the raw data, removing reads that contained adapters or uncalled bases, had a mean Phred below 15, or lacked an exact match to the constant primer or identifier. High-quality paired reads were merged using COPE v1.2.5, and each unique nucleotide sequence was defined as a clonotype. MiTCR v1.1 was used to align clonotypes to the IMGT TRBV, TRBD and TRBJ reference segments. The analysis was restricted to V-J combinations with a frequency above 0.0001, which together covered about 99% of the repertoires. A TCS score was defined as the ratio between F50 (clonal expansion) and ExV (chaos), using BLOSUM62-based TCRdist between CDR3 peptides within each V-J. Welch's t-statistics and random forest reduced around 520 V-J features to 10 to 15, which were used in a naive Bayes classifier (R e1071). TCRdb itself trimmed the public reads at Q25 with fastp, ran MiXCR and retained productive beta chains. Entries are consolidated by CDR3 protein sequence, retaining the most common genes and DNA. The V and J calls were determined by TCRdb, not by the authors. The sample yields some 570,000 distinct CDR3 sequences; more than 13% were counted once. The top ten clonotypes cover approximately 6.4% of the sample.

The table lists this clonotype with many counts. Its binding antigen is unknown. Qualities for individual bases were not recorded, and no much larger clone is one base off. The paper's findings and limits, for the study overall: In validation, the model predicted progression to ophthalmopathy with over 60% sensitivity and approximately 72% specificity, a median of around 6.6 months before onset. Sample size was not statistically predetermined, and blinding of investigators to group allocation was not performed. Most expanded thyroid clonotypes (frequency above 0.001) were also detected in blood, a finding suggesting that blood repertoires may reflect thyroid immune responses. In cross-validation, a model built on a 13 V-J signature told ophthalmopathy apart from stable hyperthyroidism with about 90% sensitivity and about 81% specificity, and in testing the same model reached 80%/75%.

The germline V gene (reference sequence) provides CDR1 LGHDT and CDR2 YNNKEL. V and J are truncated by 4 bases and 5 bases respectively, leaving an intervening sequence of 14 bases. Reading from cysteine to phenylalanine, the CDR3 counts 14 amino acids. Of all the DNA, just the CDR3 is kept, 42 bases in frame from base 1. The sequence joins TRBV3-1 to TRBJ1-1; the D gene lacks a confident call. The receptor's source is a woman under 30 with Graves' ophthalmopathy. The material sequenced was blood. The nucleotides read TGTGCCAGCAGCCCCCGACACACTGGGACTGAAGCTTTCTTT. It translates as CASSPRHTGTEAFF.